This passage covers 14 T cell receptor beta chains from one sample sequenced in a study of cytomegalovirus exposure and HLA in healthy donors. In the PCR, 60 Vbeta and 13 Jbeta primers were used. Profiling relied on immunoSEQ multiplex PCR, and the TCRdb table lists in-frame clones only, not all of them. The sample contains roughly 120,000 clones, roughly 85% of which appear only once. Input material: PBMCs. All receptors come from a man under 40 in good health and CMV-seropositive.

This clone was observed once. The V gene is TRBV29-1, the J gene TRBJ1-1; no firm D call. V gave up 4 bases and J gave up 0 bases, with 6 bases separating them. Germline values: CDR1 SQVTM, CDR2 ANQGSEA. CDR3 length: 12 residues. CDR3 residues: CSVGQLNTEAFF. For the CDR3, the DNA is TGCAGCGTTGGCCAGTTGAACACTGAAGCTTTCTTT. Drawing the rest from reference TRBV29-1 and TRBJ1-1, the complete variable domain is SAVISQKPSRDICQRGTSLTIQCQVDSQVTMMFWYRQQPGQSLTLIATANQGSEATYESGFVIDKFPISRPNLTFSTLTVSNMSPEDSSIYLCSVGQLNTEAFFGQGTRLTVV.

The V call is TRBV10-2, the J call TRBJ2-1; 7 bases are shared with TRBD2. This CDR3 region has 16 residues. Germline CDR1 WSHSY, CDR2 SAAADI. V trimming: 3 bases; J trimming: 5 bases; junction bases outside the gene matches: 10. In DNA form, the CDR3 reads TGCGCCAGCAGTGATAGTTGGGGGGAGGGTGACAATGAGCAGTTCTTC. Protein product: CASSDSWGEGDNEQFF.

The V call is TRBV7-2, the J call TRBJ2-7; D call uncertain. The CDR3 sequence is 12 residues long. V shed 5 bases and J shed 0 bases, with 5 bases lying between them. CDR1 and CDR2 (germline): SGHTA, FQGNSA. CDR3 in amino acids: CASSPSSYEQYF. For the CDR3, the DNA is TGTGCCAGCAGCCCGAGCTCCTACGAGCAGTACTTC.

J is TRBJ2-7 and V is TRBV5-4; D unresolved. Deletions cut 4 bases from V and 6 bases from J, with 14 bases between. CDR3 length equals 13 residues. Germline assignment: CDR1 SGHNT and CDR2 YYREEE (reference sequence). The DNA for the CDR3 is TGTGCCAGCAGCGCAATTCCACCAGGCGAGCAGTACTTC. It yields the protein CASSAIPPGEQYF.

This chain connects TRBV5-1 to TRBJ2-3; 7 positions agree with TRBD2. Looked up from germline, CDR1 is SGHRS and CDR2 is YFSETQ. This CDR3 has 18 residues. The V segment lost 4 bases and the J segment 0 bases; nucleotides outside the gene matches: 14. CDR3 sequence: CASSPPGGAGPSTDTQYF. The CDR3 DNA is TGCGCCAGCAGCCCCCCCGGGGGAGCGGGGCCAAGCACAGATACGCAGTATTTT.

The rearrangement uses TRBV7-2 and TRBJ1-3; D may be TRBD1 (6 bases). The CDR3 sequence is 18 residues long. Germline V gene sequence: CDR1 SGHTA, CDR2 FQGNSA. Trimming pared 1 base from V and 1 base from J, leaving 17 bases between. The CDR3 reads CASSLGVGRGPSGNTIYF. The CDR3, as DNA: TGTGCCAGCAGCTTAGGAGTGGGCAGGGGTCCGTCTGGAAACACCATATATTTT.

This rearrangement joins TRBV2 to TRBJ2-3; 14 nucleotides agree with TRBD2. This CDR3 comprises 16 residues. The V gene's germline CDR1 is SNHLY and CDR2 FYNNEI. J was trimmed by 5 bases and V by 5 bases; bases with no gene match: 6. The CDR3 DNA is TGTGCCAGCAGTCCTAGACTAGCGGGAGGGGAAGATACGCAGTATTTT. This sequence encodes CASSPRLAGGEDTQYF.

The sample holds a few counts of this clone. V is TRBV7-6 and J is TRBJ2-2; 8 bases fit TRBD2. This CDR3 is built from 15 residues. V was clipped by 2 bases and J by 6 bases; unmatched bases: 5. Looked up from germline, CDR1 is SGHVS and CDR2 is FNYEAQ. The CDR3 coding sequence is TGTGCCAGCAGCTTATCCATAGCGGGATCCGGGGAGCTGTTTTTT. This sequence encodes CASSLSIAGSGELFF.

This rearrangement joins TRBV11-3 to TRBJ2-3; TRBD2 might be the D (5 bases). CDR1 is SGHNT and CDR2 is YENEEA in the germline V gene. The CDR3 is 15 amino acids. Trimming left V 3 bases short and J 4 bases short, with 14 bases between. CDR3 sequence (DNA): TGTGCCAGCAGCTTTACGAGGGAAGCGGCAGATACGCAGTATTTT. Encoded protein: CASSFTREAADTQYF.

CDR3 protein: CASSLSMPGPNYGYTF. In DNA, the CDR3 is TGTGCCAGCAGTTTATCGATGCCAGGGCCTAACTATGGCTACACCTTC. The rearrangement uses TRBV27 and TRBJ1-2; D is possibly TRBD1 (5 bases). The CDR3 contains 16 residues. V shed 0 bases and J shed 0 bases, with 11 bases lying between them. Germline V gene lookup returns CDR1 MNHEY and CDR2 SMNVEV (reference sequence).

This clone was counted a few times. The chain links TRBV6-5 to TRBJ2-2; 8 bases are a match to TRBD1. The germline V gene has CDR1 MNHEY and CDR2 SVGAGI. The CDR3 totals 14 residues. V lost 8 bases, J lost 6 bases, and 8 bases stayed unmatched. The CDR3, as DNA: TGTGCCAGCCCCTTGGACAGGGAACCCGGGGAGCTGTTTTTT. Its translation is CASPLDREPGELFF.

The chain combines TRBV28 with TRBJ2-7, with 9 bases fitting TRBD1. Germline-derived CDR1 and CDR2 are MDHEN and SYDVKM. The V and J ends lost 6 bases and 0 bases, in that order; junction bases with no gene match: 6. The CDR3 is made up of 15 amino acids. This CDR3 is CASRGMTGGSYEQYF. CDR3 nucleotides: TGTGCCAGCAGGGGGATGACAGGGGGCTCCTACGAGCAGTACTTC.

V is TRBV10-3 and J is TRBJ2-5; 13 bases fit TRBD2. The CDR3 extends over 16 amino acids. Germline assignment: CDR1 ENHRY and CDR2 SYGVKD. Trimming removed 2 bases from V and 5 bases from J; junction bases left unmatched: 5. The CDR3 coding sequence is TGTGCCATCAGTGAGGCCGGACTAGCGGGAGTGGAGACCCAGTACTTC. It is translated as CAISEAGLAGVETQYF.

The chain employs TRBV11-3 and TRBJ2-2; 9 bases agree with TRBD1. V lost 7 bases to trimming and J lost 5 bases; unmatched junction nucleotides: 2. The CDR3 has 13 residues. Looked up from germline, CDR1 is SGHNT and CDR2 is YENEEA. CDR3 in amino acids: CASNGQGTGELFF. Here the CDR3 DNA reads TGTGCCAGCAACGGACAGGGGACCGGGGAGCTGTTTTTT.